One sample yielded the 20 T cell receptor beta chains listed below, sequenced in a study of T cells in Graves' hyperthyroidism and ophthalmopathy. The CDR3 regions of TCR beta were amplified from RNA transcripts. In the first-round RT-PCR of the TCR CDR3, the HTBI primer set was used. Each CDR3 protein gets one entry after TCRdb re-called the multiplex PCR reads with MiXCR. Seen here are around 490,000 distinct CDR3 sequences, just under 20% observed once, and the top ten hold roughly 44%. Material for sequencing was blood. These receptors came from a man in his forties with Graves' ophthalmopathy.

There are many counts of this clonotype. This chain links TRBV7-2 with TRBJ2-1; D perhaps matches TRBD2 (6 bases). The CDR3 extends over 15 amino acids. In germline, CDR1 is SGHTA, CDR2 FQGNSA. V was trimmed by 0 bases and J by 7 bases, leaving 13 bases between them. CDR3: CASSLAAGTRNEQFF. DNA for the CDR3: TGTGCCAGCAGCTTAGCTGCGGGAACTCGGAATGAGCAGTTCTTC. The full variable domain, completed using reference TRBV7-2 and TRBJ2-1, is GAGVSQSPSNKVTEKGKDVELRCDPISGHTALYWYRQSLGQGLEFLIYFQGNSAPDKSGLPSDRFSAERTGGSVSTLTIQRTQQEDSAVYLCASSLAAGTRNEQFFGPGTRLTVL.

A remark on this clonotype: A much larger clone differs by one base, so this may be a read error. The CDR3 loop is CASSLAGRNLTDTQYF. DNA for the CDR3: TGTGCCAGCAGCTTAGCCGGGCGGAACCTCACAGATACGCAGTATTTT. V gene TRBV7-9 combines with J gene TRBJ2-3; no reliable D call. CDR3 length equals 16 residues. Per germline, CDR1 SEHNR and CDR2 FQNEAQ (reference sequence). Trimming cost V 0 bases and J 2 bases, with 12 bases left between them. Looking up the rest from reference TRBV7-9 and TRBJ2-3 gives the full variable domain: DTGVSQNPRHKITKRGQNVTFRCDPISEHNRLYWYRQTLGQGPEFLTYFQNEAQLEKSRLLSDRFSAERPKGSFSTLEIQRTEQGDSAMYLCASSLAGRNLTDTQYFGPGTRLTVL.

This clonotype came up many times. The chain links TRBV5-8 to TRBJ2-2, with unresolved D. Germline V lookup: CDR1 SGHTS, CDR2 YDEGEE. V shed 0 bases and J shed 0 bases, with 9 bases lying between them. The CDR3 spans 16 residues. The CDR3 DNA reads TGTGCCAGCAGCTTGGGGGTAGGGACGAACACCGGGGAGCTGTTTTTT. Translating gives CASSLGVGTNTGELFF.

This chain uses TRBV12-3 or TRBV12-4 with TRBJ2-7; D is ambiguous. The CDR3 loop spans 13 amino acids. V lost 5 bases to trimming and J lost 0 bases, with 8 bases between them. The CDR3 spells CASSMRISYEQYF. The CDR3 nucleotides read TGTGCCAGCAGTATGAGGATCTCCTACGAGCAGTACTTC.

V is TRBV9 and J is TRBJ1-1; TRBD1 is a possible D gene (6 bases). The germline V gene has CDR1 SGDLS and CDR2 YYNGEE. With 0 bases removed from V and 5 bases from J, the gap between germline ends came to 14 bases. There are 15 residues in the CDR3. CDR3 in DNA: TGTGCCAGCAGCGTAGACTGGGGGGGCGAGACTGAAGCTTTCTTT. Protein sequence: CASSVDWGGETEAFF.

This clonotype was recorded at least ten times. CDR3 region: CASSPGHFQETQYF. Here the CDR3 DNA reads TGTGCCAGCTCACCTGGACACTTCCAAGAGACCCAGTACTTC. The gene calls are TRBV18 and TRBJ2-5; weak D call: TRBD1 (5 bases). This CDR3 spans 14 amino acids. The germline CDR1 and CDR2 sequences are KGHSH and LQKENI. Trimming pared 3 bases from V and 1 base from J, leaving 9 bases between.

This sequence joins TRBV7-2 and TRBJ2-5, with 9 nucleotides matching TRBD2. Germline assignment: CDR1 SGHTA and CDR2 FQGNSA. The length of the CDR3 is 15 residues. V lost 6 bases, J lost 5 bases, and 10 bases stayed unmatched. The CDR3 sequence: CASRFSGSTGETQYF. The CDR3 coding sequence is TGTGCCAGCAGGTTTAGCGGGAGTACTGGGGAGACCCAGTACTTC.

V usage is TRBV6-2 or TRBV6-3 and J usage is TRBJ2-3, with a tentative D call TRBD2 (5 bases). The CDR3 contains 15 residues. The germline V gene has CDR1 MNHEY and CDR2 SVGEGT. V shed 7 bases and J shed 2 bases, with 16 bases lying between them. CDR3 nucleotide sequence: TGTGCCAGCACCTTACTGGAGGACTTCACAGATACGCAGTATTTT. This gives the protein CASTLLEDFTDTQYF.

There are many counts of this clonotype. The gene calls are TRBV20-1 and TRBJ1-1; tentative D call: TRBD1 (6 bases). CDR3 length: 14 residues. Trimming cost V 2 bases and J 1 base, with 11 bases left between them. CDR1 and CDR2 from the germline V gene are DFQATT and SNEGSKA (reference sequence). The CDR3 protein is CSARRNRANTEAFF. The CDR3 DNA reads TGCAGTGCTAGAAGGAACAGGGCGAACACTGAAGCTTTCTTT.

This sequence joins TRBV18 and TRBJ2-7, with 8 bases identical to TRBD2. This CDR3 spans 15 amino acids. The germline gives CDR1 KGHSH, CDR2 LQKENI. Trimming took 3 bases from V and 6 from J; bases not matched to a gene: 10. CDR3 loop: CASSPSGTRGAEQYF. CDR3 in DNA: TGTGCCAGCTCACCCTCCGGGACTAGAGGTGCCGAGCAGTACTTC.

The CDR3 loop is CSAQAVLGAPPLTGTNEQFF. As DNA, the CDR3 is TGCAGTGCTCAGGCAGTGCTAGGGGCCCCCCCCTTGACAGGGACAAATGAGCAGTTCTTC. The V gene is TRBV20-1, the J gene TRBJ2-1, with 7 positions matching TRBD1. V was pared by 5 bases and J by 7 bases, with 29 bases of the junction left unmatched. CDR1 and CDR2 (germline): DFQATT, SNEGSKA (reference sequence). The CDR3 contains 20 residues.

This clonotype has ten or more counts. The chain is built from TRBV20-1 and TRBJ2-7; D may be TRBD2 (5 bases). In germline, CDR1 is DFQATT, CDR2 SNEGSKA (reference sequence). The CDR3 is 13 residues long. V dropped 1 base and J dropped 6 bases, with 13 bases sitting between them. Here the CDR3 DNA reads TGCAGTGCTAGAGTTCGAGGGATGCTCGAGCAGTACTTC. Its protein product is CSARVRGMLEQYF.

The chain is built from TRBV6-1 and TRBJ1-3; TRBD1 matches 7 bases. Trimming at V came to 3 bases and at J to 0 bases, leaving 5 bases not matched to a gene. Germline V gene lookup returns CDR1 MNHNS and CDR2 SASEGT. The CDR3 runs 16 residues. The CDR3 DNA reads TGTGCCAGCAGTGAGGTCGACAGGGCCTCTGGAAACACCATATATTTT. Protein product: CASSEVDRASGNTIYF.

This clonotype was picked up many times. This rearrangement joins TRBV2 to TRBJ2-3, with 12 bases aligning to TRBD2. The CDR3 runs to 18 residues. Per germline, CDR1 SNHLY and CDR2 FYNNEI. V lost 3 bases, J lost 5 bases, and 12 bases stayed unmatched. The CDR3 DNA reads TGTGCCAGCAGTGATCCCGTCCGGACTAGCGGGGCCCGAGATACGCAGTATTTT. Translated: CASSDPVRTSGARDTQYF. Looking up the rest from reference TRBV2 and TRBJ2-3 gives the full variable domain: EPEVTQTPSHQVTQMGQEVILRCVPISNHLYFYWYRQILGQKVEFLVSFYNNEISEKSEIFDDQFSVERPDGSNFTLKIRSTKLEDSAMYFCASSDPVRTSGARDTQYFGPGTRLTVL.

This clonotype was seen ten or more times. The CDR3 spells CASSLWRHVMAEAFF. The CDR3 bases are TGTGCCAGCAGCCTATGGAGACATGTGATGGCTGAAGCTTTCTTT. This chain links TRBV28 with TRBJ1-1, with unresolved D. Trimming shortened V by 6 bases and J by 6 bases, and 20 bases separated the two germline ends. The CDR3 length is 15 residues. The germline CDR1 and CDR2 sequences are MDHEN and SYDVKM.

By its share, this clonotype is medium-sized. This chain connects TRBV28 to TRBJ2-1; D gene uncertain. The CDR3 extends over 15 amino acids. Trimming took off 3 bases at V and 1 base at J, with 10 bases between the two ends. The germline V gene encodes CDR1 MDHEN and CDR2 SYDVKM. The CDR3 DNA is TGTGCCAGCAGTTTTCGTGTACTTTCCTACAATGAGCAGTTCTTC. Translating gives CASSFRVLSYNEQFF.

The chain has TRBV6-2 or TRBV6-3 and TRBJ2-7; TRBD2 agrees at 8 bases. V was clipped by 4 bases and J by 2 bases; unmatched bases: 4. This CDR3 has 14 amino acids. From germline, CDR1 is MNHEY and CDR2 SVGEGT. The CDR3: CASSWTSWAYEQYF. The CDR3 DNA sequence: TGTGCCAGCAGTTGGACTAGCTGGGCCTACGAGCAGTACTTC.

This clonotype showed up many times. J is TRBJ2-2 and V is TRBV12-3 or TRBV12-4; 12 bases agree with TRBD2. The CDR3 loop spans 14 amino acids. J gave up 5 bases and V 8 bases, and 3 bases lay outside the gene matches. The CDR3 DNA follows: TGTGCCAGCGACGGGACTAGCGGGACCGGGGAGCTGTTTTTT. Translated: CASDGTSGTGELFF.

The genes are TRBV20-1 and TRBJ2-7, with a weak D call TRBD1 (6 bases). Trimming pared 2 bases from V and 3 bases from J, leaving 14 bases between. Germline CDR1 is DFQATT and CDR2 is SNEGSKA (reference sequence). The CDR3 length is 14 residues. This chain's CDR3 is CSARPGHQIYEQYF. CDR3 nucleotide sequence: TGCAGTGCTAGACCGGGACACCAAATCTACGAGCAGTACTTC.

This clonotype turned up a few times. This chain connects TRBV7-8 to TRBJ1-1; D remains ambiguous. The length of the CDR3 is 15 residues. Germline loops: CDR1 SGHVS, CDR2 FQNEAQ. Trimming removed 5 bases at V and 0 bases at J, with 13 bases between. The DNA of the CDR3 is TGTGCCAGCAGCCTCCGACGGTCTATGAACACTGAAGCTTTCTTT. It encodes CASSLRRSMNTEAFF.